In its sample, the clone carrying this TCR beta chain was seen a few times. This entry is derived from a study of OX40 agonist ivuxolimab in advanced cancers. The repertoire was sequenced with immunoSEQ multiplex PCR; TCRdb's copy has only in-frame clones and lacks some. This repertoire shows 17,000 or so clones, roughly 78% found once; its top ten account for around 24%. CDR1 is SEHNR and CDR2 is FQNEAQ in the germline V gene (reference sequence). The CDR3 covers 19 residues. J gave up 7 bases and V 0 bases, and 13 bases lay outside the gene matches. Peripheral blood came from all dose cohorts at three timepoints.

The V gene is TRBV7-9, the J gene TRBJ2-1; 12 bases match TRBD2. Sequencing used CD4+ or CD8+ T cells sorted from blood, obtained in a trial of the OX40 agonist ivuxolimab. This TCR came from an adult with an advanced solid tumor such as melanoma, head and neck, liver or kidney cancer. This CDR3 is CASSLARASGRALSNEQFF. The CDR3 nucleotides read TGTGCCAGCAGCTTAGCGCGGGCTAGCGGGAGGGCCCTTTCTAATGAGCAGTTCTTC.